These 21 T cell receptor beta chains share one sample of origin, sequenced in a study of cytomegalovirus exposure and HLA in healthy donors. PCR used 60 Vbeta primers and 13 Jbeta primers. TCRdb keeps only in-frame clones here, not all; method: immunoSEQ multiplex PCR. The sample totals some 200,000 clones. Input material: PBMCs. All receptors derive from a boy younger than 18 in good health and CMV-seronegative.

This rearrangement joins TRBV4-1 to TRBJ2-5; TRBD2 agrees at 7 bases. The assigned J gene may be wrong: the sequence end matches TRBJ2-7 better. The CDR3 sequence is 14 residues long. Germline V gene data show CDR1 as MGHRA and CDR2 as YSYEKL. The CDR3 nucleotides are TGCGCCAGCAGTCGTCAGCGGGGACCTTACGAGCAGTACTTC. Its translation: CASSRQRGPYEQYF.

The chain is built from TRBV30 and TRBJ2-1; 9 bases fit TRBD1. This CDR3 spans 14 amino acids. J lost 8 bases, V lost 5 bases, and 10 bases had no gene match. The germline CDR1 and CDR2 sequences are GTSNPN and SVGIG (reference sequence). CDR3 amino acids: CAWDHGTGFYEQFF. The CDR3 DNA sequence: TGTGCCTGGGATCACGGGACAGGGTTCTATGAGCAGTTCTTC.

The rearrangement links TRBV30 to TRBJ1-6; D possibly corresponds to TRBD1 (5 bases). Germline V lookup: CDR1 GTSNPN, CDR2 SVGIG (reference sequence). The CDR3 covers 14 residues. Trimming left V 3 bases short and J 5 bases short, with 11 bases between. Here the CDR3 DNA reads TGTGCCTGGAGGCCAGGGTTTAATAATTCACCCCTCCACTTT. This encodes CAWRPGFNNSPLHF.

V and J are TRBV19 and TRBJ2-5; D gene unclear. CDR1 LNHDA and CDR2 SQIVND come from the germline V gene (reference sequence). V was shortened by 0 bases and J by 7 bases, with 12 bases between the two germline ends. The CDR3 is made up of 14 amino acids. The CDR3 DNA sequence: TGTGCCAGTAGTATAGACCTGAGTCGCGGGACCCAGTACTTC. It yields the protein CASSIDLSRGTQYF.

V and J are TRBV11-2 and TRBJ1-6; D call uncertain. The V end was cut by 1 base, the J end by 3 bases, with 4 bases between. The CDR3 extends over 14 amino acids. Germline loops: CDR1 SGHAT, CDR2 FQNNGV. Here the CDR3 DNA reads TGTGCCAGCAGCTTAGCCCTCTATAATTCACCCCTCCACTTT. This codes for CASSLALYNSPLHF.

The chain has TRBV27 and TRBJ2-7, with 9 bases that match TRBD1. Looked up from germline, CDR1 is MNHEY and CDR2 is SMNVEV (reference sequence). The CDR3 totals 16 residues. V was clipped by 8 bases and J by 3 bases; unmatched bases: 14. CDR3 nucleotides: TGTGCCAGCCTAGCGACGTCCGGGACAGGGTACTACGAGCAGTACTTC. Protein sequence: CASLATSGTGYYEQYF.

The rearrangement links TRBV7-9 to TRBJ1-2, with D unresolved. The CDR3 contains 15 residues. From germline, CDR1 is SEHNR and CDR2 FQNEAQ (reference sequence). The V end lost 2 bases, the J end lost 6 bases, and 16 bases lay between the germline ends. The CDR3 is CASSLSTEGWDGYTF. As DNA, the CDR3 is TGTGCCAGCAGCTTATCAACCGAGGGCTGGGATGGCTACACCTTC.

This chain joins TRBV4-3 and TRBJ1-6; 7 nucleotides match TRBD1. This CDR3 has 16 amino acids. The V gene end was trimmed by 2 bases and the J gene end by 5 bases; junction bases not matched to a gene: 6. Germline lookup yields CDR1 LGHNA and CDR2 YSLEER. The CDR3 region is CASSQSGGTDNSPLHF. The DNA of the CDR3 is TGCGCCAGCAGCCAAAGCGGGGGGACAGATAATTCACCCCTCCACTTT.

The CDR3 DNA reads as TGTGCCAGTAGTGAAACAGGGCTTTCCGGAACCGGGGAGCTGTTTTTT. As protein: CASSETGLSGTGELFF. V usage is TRBV13 and J usage is TRBJ2-2, with D maybe TRBD1 (6 bases). Trimming took off 9 bases at V and 5 bases at J, with 22 bases between the two ends. In germline, CDR1 is PRHDT, CDR2 FYEKMQ (reference sequence). This CDR3 has 16 residues.

Here the CDR3 reads CASSEDRRANTGELFF. CDR3 DNA sequence: TGTGCCAGCAGTGAAGACAGGAGGGCTAACACCGGGGAGCTGTTTTTT. The rearrangement uses TRBV6-1 and TRBJ2-2, with D possibly matching TRBD2 (6 bases). Between the trimmed V and J ends, which lost 1 base and 2 bases, there was a span of 11 bases. Germline V CDR1 and CDR2: MNHNS, SASEGT. The CDR3 runs to 16 residues.

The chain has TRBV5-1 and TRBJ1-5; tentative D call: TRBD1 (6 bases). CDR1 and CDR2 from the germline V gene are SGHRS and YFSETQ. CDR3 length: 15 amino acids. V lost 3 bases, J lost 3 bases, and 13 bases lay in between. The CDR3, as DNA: TGCGCCAGCAGCTCGGGAGGGGGGAACAATCAGCCCCAGCATTTT. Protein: CASSSGGGNNQPQHF. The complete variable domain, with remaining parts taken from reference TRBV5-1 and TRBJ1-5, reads KAGVTQTPRYLIKTRGQQVTLSCSPISGHRSVSWYQQTPGQGLQFLFEYFSETQRNKGNFPGRFSGRQFSNSRSEMNVSTLELGDSALYLCASSSGGGNNQPQHFGDGTRLSIL.

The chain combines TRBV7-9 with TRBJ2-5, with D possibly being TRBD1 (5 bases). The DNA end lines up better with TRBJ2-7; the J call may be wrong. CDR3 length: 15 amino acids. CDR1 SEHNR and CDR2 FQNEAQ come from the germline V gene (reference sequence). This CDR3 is CASSAIGLGPYEQYF. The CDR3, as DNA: TGTGCCAGCAGCGCAATCGGGTTGGGGCCCTACGAGCAGTACTTC.

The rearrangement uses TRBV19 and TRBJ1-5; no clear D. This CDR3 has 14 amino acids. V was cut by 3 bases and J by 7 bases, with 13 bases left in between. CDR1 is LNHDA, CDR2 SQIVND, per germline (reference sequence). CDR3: CASSITGVGQPQHF. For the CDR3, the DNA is TGTGCCAGTAGTATTACCGGGGTAGGACAGCCCCAGCATTTT.

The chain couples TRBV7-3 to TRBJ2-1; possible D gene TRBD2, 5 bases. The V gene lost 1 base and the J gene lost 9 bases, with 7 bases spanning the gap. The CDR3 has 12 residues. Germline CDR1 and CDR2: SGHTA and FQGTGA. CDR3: CASSLNRGEQFF. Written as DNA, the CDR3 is TGTGCCAGCAGCTTAAATCGGGGTGAGCAGTTCTTC.

CDR3 in DNA: TGTGCCACCAGCAGAGATCCCCGGTTCTCTGGAAACACCATATATTTT. Translated: CATSRDPRFSGNTIYF. The V call is TRBV15, the J call TRBJ1-3; D call uncertain. Germline V CDR1 and CDR2: LNHNV, YYDKDF (reference sequence). Trimming removed 0 bases from V and 0 bases from J, with 9 bases in between. This CDR3 has 16 residues. The whole variable domain, remainder taken from reference TRBV15 and TRBJ1-3, is DAMVIQNPRYQVTQFGKPVTLSCSQTLNHNVMYWYQQKSSQAPKLLFHYYDKDFNNEADTPDNFQSRRPNTSFCFLDIRSPGLGDTAMYLCATSRDPRFSGNTIYFGEGSWLTVV.

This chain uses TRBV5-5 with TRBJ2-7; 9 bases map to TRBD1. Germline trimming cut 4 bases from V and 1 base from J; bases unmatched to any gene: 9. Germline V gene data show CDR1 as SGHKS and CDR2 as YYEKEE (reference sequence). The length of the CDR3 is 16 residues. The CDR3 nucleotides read TGTGCCAGCAGCGGGACAGGGAATTGGCTGTCCTACGAGCAGTACTTC. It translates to CASSGTGNWLSYEQYF.

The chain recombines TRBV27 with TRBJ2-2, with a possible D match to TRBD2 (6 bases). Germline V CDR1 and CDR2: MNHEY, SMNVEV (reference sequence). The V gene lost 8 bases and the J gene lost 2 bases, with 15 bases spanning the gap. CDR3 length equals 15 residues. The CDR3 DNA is TGTGCCAGCCGAGCGATGGGGACTAACACCGGGGAGCTGTTTTTT. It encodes CASRAMGTNTGELFF.

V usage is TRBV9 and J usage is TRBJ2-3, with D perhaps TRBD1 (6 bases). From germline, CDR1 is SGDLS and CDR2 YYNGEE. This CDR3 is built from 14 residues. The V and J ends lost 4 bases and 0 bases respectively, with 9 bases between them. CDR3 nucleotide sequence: TGTGCCAGCAGCATCGACAGGAGCACAGATACGCAGTATTTT. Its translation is CASSIDRSTDTQYF. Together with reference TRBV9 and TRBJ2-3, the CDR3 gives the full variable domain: DSGVTQTPKHLITATGQRVTLRCSPRSGDLSVYWYQQSLDQGLQFLIQYYNGEERAKGNILERFSAQQFPDLHSELNLSSLELGDSALYFCASSIDRSTDTQYFGPGTRLTVL.

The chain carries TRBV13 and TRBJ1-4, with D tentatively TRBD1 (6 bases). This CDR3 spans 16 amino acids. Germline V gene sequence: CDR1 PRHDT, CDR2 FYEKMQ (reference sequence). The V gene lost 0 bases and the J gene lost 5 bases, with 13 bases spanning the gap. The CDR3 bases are TGTGCCAGCAGCTTAGGCAGGGGATTCGCGAATGAAAAACTGTTTTTT. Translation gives CASSLGRGFANEKLFF.

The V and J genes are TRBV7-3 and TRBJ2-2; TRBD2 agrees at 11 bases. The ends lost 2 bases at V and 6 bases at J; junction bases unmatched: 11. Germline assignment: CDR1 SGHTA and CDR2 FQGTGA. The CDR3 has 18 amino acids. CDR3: CASSLFGLAGGIAGELFF. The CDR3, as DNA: TGTGCCAGCAGCTTATTCGGACTAGCGGGCGGAATAGCCGGGGAGCTGTTTTTT.

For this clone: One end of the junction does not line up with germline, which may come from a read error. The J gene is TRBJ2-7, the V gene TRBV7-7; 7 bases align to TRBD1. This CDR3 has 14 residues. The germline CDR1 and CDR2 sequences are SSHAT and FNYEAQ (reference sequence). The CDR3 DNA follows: TGTGCTAGCAGCTGTCGGGACAGCCTTTGGGAGCAGTACTTC. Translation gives CASSCRDSLWEQYF.